This T cell receptor (beta chain) appears in the sequencing data of a study of CXCR3-negative and CXCR3-positive naive CD8 T cells. Study-wide results and limits: It was found that naive subsets had comparable surface CD5, and TCR strength was inferred from TRB CDR3 properties.

About this clonotype itself: Its antigen is unknown.

5' RACE that incorporated UMI labels was used to prepare the TRB cDNA libraries. TCRdb reprocessed the 5' RACE reads, keeping one entry per CDR3 protein, no DNA. The table for this sample gives roughly 89,000 distinct CDR3 sequences. Germline V CDR1 and CDR2: SGHTA, FQGTGA. The CDR3 contains 14 residues. V usage is TRBV7-3 and J usage is TRBJ1-1. The specimen was naive CXCR3- CD8+ T cells from blood. The subset: CD45RO-CCR7+CD27+CD95- naive CD8+ T cells lacking CXCR3 (TNR3-). This receptor was obtained from a human donor in good health. Some clones in this sample may be carry-over from other donors' samples. The CDR3 loop reads CASSLAYGNTEAFF.